Each of the 32 T cell receptor beta chains below was sequenced from the same sample in a study of T-cell reconstitution after alpha-beta-depleted transplantation in children. This sample's TCRbeta library carried unique molecular identifier barcodes. From the PCR reads, TCRdb called clonotypes with MiXCR, one entry per CDR3 protein. Of 170,000 or so distinct CDR3 sequences in the sample, over 5.5% were seen once. The material was PBMCs from the stem cell graft donor, obtained from the stem cell graft. All receptors derive from a human donor who donated a stem cell graft to a child with Wiskott-Aldrich syndrome.

There are many counts of this clonotype. The V and J genes are TRBV29-1 and TRBJ2-3; possibly TRBD1 for D (6 bases). This CDR3 comprises 17 residues. CDR1 is SQVTM and CDR2 is ANQGSEA in the germline V gene. V lost 0 bases to trimming and J lost 5 bases, with 21 bases between them. The chain's CDR3 is CSVEDVSLPSDRDTQYF. The DNA of the CDR3 is TGCAGCGTTGAAGATGTTAGTCTTCCATCGGACAGAGATACGCAGTATTTT.

This clonotype was recorded at least ten times. The chain carries TRBV11-2 and TRBJ2-5, with 12 nucleotides matching TRBD2. This CDR3 has 17 amino acids. The V segment lost 5 bases and the J segment 5 bases; nucleotides outside the gene matches: 12. The germline CDR1 and CDR2 sequences are SGHAT and FQNNGV. The CDR3 loop reads CASSHRTSGTLWETQYF. CDR3 nucleotides: TGTGCCAGCAGCCATCGGACTAGCGGGACATTGTGGGAGACCCAGTACTTC.

In this sample, this clonotype turned up a few times. The chain recombines TRBV18 with TRBJ1-5, with 7 bases fitting TRBD1. The V gene end was trimmed by 4 bases and the J gene end by 8 bases; junction bases not matched to a gene: 14. The CDR3 contains 16 residues. Germline-derived CDR1 and CDR2 are KGHSH and LQKENI. The CDR3 is CASSLTGQARWEPQHF. The DNA for the CDR3 is TGTGCCAGCTCACTTACAGGACAGGCCCGATGGGAGCCCCAGCATTTT.

This clonotype was recorded a few times. The J gene is TRBJ1-1, the V gene TRBV29-1; D unclear. In germline, CDR1 is SQVTM, CDR2 ANQGSEA. Trimming left V 7 bases short and J 1 base short, with 7 bases between. CDR3 size: 11 residues. The CDR3 bases are TGCAGCGGCGGATGGAACACTGAAGCTTTCTTT. This sequence encodes CSGGWNTEAFF.

A few counts support this clonotype. The chain has TRBV18 and TRBJ1-4; a possible D gene is TRBD1 (6 bases). The V and J ends lost 4 bases and 5 bases respectively, with 20 bases between them. Germline CDR1 reads KGHSH; CDR2 reads LQKENI. CDR3 length: 17 amino acids. CDR3 sequence (DNA): TGTGCCAGCTCACGCCAAGCCTCGAATAGGGGGAATGAAAAACTGTTTTTT. Its translation: CASSRQASNRGNEKLFF.

The chain is built from TRBV27 and TRBJ2-1; tentative D call: TRBD2 (6 bases). V lost 5 bases, J lost 5 bases, and 10 bases lay in between. The CDR3 covers 13 residues. Germline CDR1 and CDR2: MNHEY and SMNVEV (reference sequence). CDR3: CASSTGADNEQFF. DNA for the CDR3: TGTGCCAGCAGTACGGGAGCCGACAATGAGCAGTTCTTC.

This clonotype has a count of ten or more. The rearrangement links TRBV7-9 to TRBJ2-7, with D perhaps TRBD1 or TRBD2 (5 bases each). The CDR3 contains 13 residues. Germline V gene sequence: CDR1 SEHNR, CDR2 FQNEAQ (reference sequence). V lost 1 base, J lost 5 bases, and 9 bases lay in between. Written as DNA, the CDR3 is TGTGCCAGCAGCTTAGTTTGGGGGAACGAGCAGTACTTC. Translation: CASSLVWGNEQYF.

The DNA of the CDR3 is TGCAGTGCGGAGTGGACAGAGAATCAGCCCCAGCATTTT. Protein sequence: CSAEWTENQPQHF. J is TRBJ1-5 and V is TRBV20-1; the D gene is possibly TRBD1 (6 bases). The CDR3 is made up of 13 amino acids. Trimming took 6 bases from V and 4 from J, leaving 13 bases between them. Germline lookup yields CDR1 DFQATT and CDR2 SNEGSKA (reference sequence).

This clonotype appeared a few times. The V call is TRBV28, the J call TRBJ1-3, with D perhaps matching TRBD1 (6 bases). V was shortened by 6 bases and J by 0 bases, with 18 bases between the two germline ends. CDR3 length equals 17 residues. Per germline, CDR1 MDHEN and CDR2 SYDVKM. The CDR3 DNA follows: TGTGCCAGCAGCCCTACGGACAGTCGCCTCTCTGGAAACACCATATATTTT. This codes for CASSPTDSRLSGNTIYF.

In this sample, this clonotype turned up a few times. V gene TRBV29-1 combines with J gene TRBJ1-5; tentative D call: TRBD1 (5 bases). The germline V and J ends were trimmed by 6 bases and 1 base, with 13 bases remaining between them. The CDR3 consists of 14 residues. Germline V gives CDR1 SQVTM, CDR2 ANQGSEA. Written as DNA, the CDR3 is TGCAGCGTCAACGGGGGGGGGAGCAATCAGCCCCAGCATTTT. This codes for CSVNGGGSNQPQHF.

Turning to this clonotype: It may be a read error: a sequence one base away is much more abundant. The genes are TRBV12-3 or TRBV12-4 and TRBJ2-2; a weak D match, TRBD2 (6 bases). V dropped 6 bases and J dropped 6 bases, with 17 bases sitting between them. The CDR3 has 15 residues. The CDR3 sequence: CASRAAGIRAGELFF. The DNA for the CDR3 is TGTGCCAGCAGAGCTGCGGGAATAAGGGCCGGGGAGCTGTTTTTT.

This clonotype showed up just a few times. The rearrangement links TRBV7-9 to TRBJ2-7; no definite D call. CDR3 length: 12 residues. V lost 4 bases to trimming and J lost 6 bases, with 10 bases between them. The germline gives CDR1 SEHNR, CDR2 FQNEAQ (reference sequence). The CDR3 protein is CASSSYPLEQYF. The CDR3 DNA follows: TGTGCCAGCAGCTCTTATCCACTCGAGCAGTACTTC.

This clonotype came up many times. The chain joins TRBV20-1 to TRBJ2-7; D could derive from TRBD1 or TRBD2 (5 bases each). The V end was cut by 5 bases, the J end by 2 bases, with 19 bases between. CDR3 length: 15 amino acids. Germline V CDR1 and CDR2: DFQATT, SNEGSKA (reference sequence). CDR3 in amino acids: CSAGLHGGVTYEQYF. The DNA for the CDR3 is TGCAGTGCTGGGCTACATGGGGGAGTGACCTACGAGCAGTACTTC.

Many counts were recorded for this clonotype. This rearrangement joins TRBV6-5 to TRBJ1-1; D is unresolved. The germline CDR1 and CDR2 sequences are MNHEY and SVGAGI. This CDR3 is 12 amino acids long. Deletions cut 10 bases from V and 4 bases from J, with 13 bases between. The CDR3 DNA reads as TGTGCCATAGGGTTGTTAACCACTGAAGCTTTCTTT. Translation: CAIGLLTTEAFF.

The rearrangement joins TRBV7-8 to TRBJ1-1, with unresolved D. Germline V lookup: CDR1 SGHVS, CDR2 FQNEAQ. There are 14 residues in the CDR3. Trimming pared 4 bases from V and 1 base from J, leaving 10 bases between. CDR3 in amino acids: CASSSWAGNTEAFF. The CDR3 DNA reads as TGTGCCAGCAGCTCCTGGGCAGGGAACACTGAAGCTTTCTTT.

There are many counts of this clonotype. This chain joins TRBV20-1 and TRBJ1-1; D might be TRBD1 (5 bases). Per germline, CDR1 DFQATT and CDR2 SNEGSKA (reference sequence). The CDR3 is made up of 13 amino acids. Trimming took 4 bases from V and 7 from J, leaving 16 bases between them. CDR3 sequence (DNA): TGCAGTGCTAAACGTCAGGGAGATTTTGAAGCTTTCTTT. This translates into CSAKRQGDFEAFF.

This clonotype was counted at least ten times. The chain combines TRBV29-1 with TRBJ1-1, with D unclear. The CDR3 is made up of 12 amino acids. V lost 5 bases and J lost 7, with 14 bases in between. Germline CDR1 SQVTM, CDR2 ANQGSEA. The CDR3 DNA reads as TGCAGCGTTTTCTCACGGTTCGATGAAGCTTTCTTT. Translating it yields CSVFSRFDEAFF.

This clonotype was detected ten times or more. V gene TRBV29-1 combines with J gene TRBJ2-5; 8 positions agree with TRBD1. V gave up 5 bases and J gave up 5 bases; unmatched junction bases: 4. Germline assignment: CDR1 SQVTM and CDR2 ANQGSEA. This CDR3 has 12 residues. The CDR3 spells CSVRTGPETQYF. CDR3 coding DNA: TGCAGCGTTAGGACAGGGCCCGAGACCCAGTACTTC.

This clonotype was seen repeatedly, ten times or more. The rearrangement joins TRBV4-3 to TRBJ1-2, with TRBD1 matching 7 bases. The germline V gene encodes CDR1 LGHNA and CDR2 YSLEER. The CDR3 loop spans 16 amino acids. J gave up 0 bases and V 4 bases, and 8 bases lay outside the gene matches. The CDR3 DNA reads TGCGCCAGCAGCCCAACCGGACAGGCCACTAACTATGGCTACACCTTC. Translation: CASSPTGQATNYGYTF.

The V and J genes are TRBV7-2 and TRBJ2-3; no clear D. The V gene's germline CDR1 is SGHTA and CDR2 FQGNSA. This CDR3 contains 15 residues. The germline V and J ends were trimmed by 3 bases and 0 bases, with 10 bases remaining between them. For the CDR3, the DNA is TGTGCCAGCAGCTTCGTGACCCGCAGCACAGATACGCAGTATTTT. Protein product: CASSFVTRSTDTQYF.

This clonotype was seen a handful of times. The rearrangement uses TRBV5-1 and TRBJ2-1; D gene ambiguous. Per the germline V gene, CDR1 is SGHRS and CDR2 is YFSETQ. The CDR3 loop spans 15 amino acids. V was cut by 6 bases and J by 1 base, with 14 bases left in between. CDR3 bases: TGCGCCAGCACGCTAGTGGGGATATCCTACAATGAGCAGTTCTTC. It yields the protein CASTLVGISYNEQFF.

This clonotype appeared many times. The chain couples TRBV5-1 to TRBJ2-2; D may be TRBD2 (6 bases). V was pared by 7 bases and J by 4 bases, with 17 bases between. The CDR3 spans 15 residues. Germline values: CDR1 SGHRS, CDR2 YFSETQ. The CDR3 region has the DNA TGCGCCAGCCGACTCGGGAGCACGGGCACCGGGGAGCTGTTTTTT. Its translation: CASRLGSTGTGELFF.

This clonotype came up many times. The rearrangement links TRBV7-6 to TRBJ2-1; 8 bases map to TRBD2. Germline CDR1 SGHVS, CDR2 FNYEAQ. The CDR3 runs 16 residues. J lost 6 bases, V lost 1 base, and 8 bases had no gene match. CDR3 sequence: CASSLGGVAGSNEQFF. The DNA of the CDR3 is TGTGCCAGCAGCTTAGGGGGAGTAGCGGGGAGCAATGAGCAGTTCTTC.

This clonotype was picked up a small number of times. The rearrangement joins TRBV6-5 to TRBJ1-2; the D gene is possibly TRBD1 (5 bases). The V end was cut by 0 bases, the J end by 8 bases, with 13 bases between. This CDR3 spans 14 amino acids. Germline lookup yields CDR1 MNHEY and CDR2 SVGAGI. CDR3 amino acids: CASSYSSWGGGYTF. The CDR3 DNA sequence: TGTGCCAGCAGTTACTCCTCTTGGGGGGGGGGCTACACCTTC.

This clonotype was seen ten or more times. The chain has TRBV29-1 and TRBJ2-1; 8 bases fit TRBD2. Germline V gene data show CDR1 as SQVTM and CDR2 as ANQGSEA. The CDR3 is 14 residues long. Trimming removed 7 bases from V and 8 bases from J; junction bases left unmatched: 13. CDR3 nucleotides: TGCAGCGCCCGCGGAGGGACTAGGATAGATGAGCAGTTCTTC. Its protein product is CSARGGTRIDEQFF.

This clonotype appeared many times. V gene TRBV5-1 combines with J gene TRBJ2-3; a weak D match, TRBD2 (6 bases). Germline CDR1 is SGHRS and CDR2 is YFSETQ. Trimming cost V 0 bases and J 0 bases, with 8 bases left between them. This CDR3 is 15 amino acids long. In DNA form, the CDR3 reads TGCGCCAGCAGCTTGGAGGGAGGCAGCACAGATACGCAGTATTTT. It encodes CASSLEGGSTDTQYF.

At least ten counts were recorded for this clonotype. The rearrangement joins TRBV10-3 to TRBJ2-1; D unresolved. There are 15 residues in the CDR3. Trimming stripped 0 bases from V and 4 bases from J, with 10 bases between. CDR1 and CDR2 (germline): ENHRY, SYGVKD. CDR3 loop: CAISESGLTYNEQFF. CDR3 DNA: TGTGCCATCAGTGAGTCTGGGCTAACTTACAATGAGCAGTTCTTC.

This clonotype was seen more than once but under ten times. The chain uses TRBV12-3 or TRBV12-4 and TRBJ2-2; D is ambiguous. The V end lost 5 bases, the J end lost 1 base, and 11 bases lay between the germline ends. The CDR3 consists of 15 residues. The DNA of the CDR3 is TGTGCCAGCAGTATCGTCCCCGGGAACACCGGGGAGCTGTTTTTT. This gives the protein CASSIVPGNTGELFF.

V gene TRBV11-2 combines with J gene TRBJ2-2; possible D gene TRBD1, 6 bases. Trimming pared 5 bases from V and 7 bases from J, leaving 11 bases between. Per germline, CDR1 SGHAT and CDR2 FQNNGV. This CDR3 contains 13 residues. The CDR3 DNA is TGTGCCAGCAGCGCCGGACAGTTCGGGGAGCTGTTTTTT. This gives the protein CASSAGQFGELFF.

This clonotype has ten or more counts. V gene TRBV20-1 combines with J gene TRBJ1-5; 7 bases map to TRBD1. In germline, CDR1 is DFQATT, CDR2 SNEGSKA (reference sequence). The CDR3 is 14 residues long. The ends lost 4 bases at V and 1 base at J; junction bases unmatched: 4. The DNA for the CDR3 is TGCAGTGCTACGGTGGACAGGAGCAATCAGCCCCAGCATTTT. Translation: CSATVDRSNQPQHF.

At least ten counts were recorded for this clonotype. This chain joins TRBV20-1 and TRBJ2-7; TRBD2 agrees at 7 bases. Trimming removed 5 bases from V and 4 bases from J; junction bases left unmatched: 14. Germline CDR1 DFQATT, CDR2 SNEGSKA (reference sequence). CDR3 length: 15 residues. The CDR3, as DNA: TGCAGTGCTTTCCCTTGGGGGGGATCCCAATACGAGCAGTACTTC. Protein product: CSAFPWGGSQYEQYF.

This clonotype has at least ten counts. This chain joins TRBV29-1 and TRBJ2-2; D remains ambiguous. Germline CDR1 and CDR2: SQVTM and ANQGSEA. The V and J ends lost 5 bases and 5 bases respectively, with 6 bases between them. This CDR3 contains 11 residues. DNA for the CDR3: TGCAGCGTTCTGTGGACCGGGGAGCTGTTTTTT. Translated: CSVLWTGELFF.